A single sample is the source of the 25 T cell receptor beta chains below, sequenced in a study of blood T cell repertoires in COVID-19 (dated by TCRdb to the early 2020s). Library construction relied on the immunoSEQ multiplex PCR assay. Not all clones reach the TCRdb copy of this immuneACCESS table, which keeps in-frame sequences only. Checked studies attribute under half of the gap to unresolved V genes and leave the rest unexplained. For this sample the table gives 200,000 to 300,000 clones, of which about 80% were detected only once. The leading ten clones occupy 9.6% of the sample. Sequencing was done on a sample of peripheral blood. These receptor sequences come from an elderly woman with acute or convalescent COVID-19.

Here the CDR3 DNA reads TGTGCCAGCTCACTCGCGGCGAACACCGGGGAGCTGTTTTTT. Its translation is CASSLAANTGELFF. V is TRBV18 and J is TRBJ2-2; D not resolved. Germline V lookup: CDR1 KGHSH, CDR2 LQKENI. The CDR3 is 14 residues long. The V and J ends lost 4 bases and 0 bases respectively, with 6 bases between them. Full variable domain (missing parts from reference TRBV18 and TRBJ2-2): NAGVMQNPRHLVRRRGQEARLRCSPMKGHSHVYWYRQLPEEGLKFMVYLQKENIIDESGMPKERFSAEFPKEGPSILRIQQVVRGDSAAYFCASSLAANTGELFFGEGSRLTVL.

The chain has TRBV24-1 and TRBJ1-1; D is ambiguous. CDR3 length: 13 amino acids. Germline CDR1 reads KGHDR; CDR2 reads SFDVKD. V lost 6 bases, J lost 4 bases, and 11 bases lay in between. The CDR3 DNA is TGTGCCACCAGTTATGACGCGGGCACTGAAGCTTTCTTT. This sequence encodes CATSYDAGTEAFF.

This rearrangement joins TRBV2 to TRBJ2-7, with TRBD1 as a possible D gene (6 bases). Trimming took off 2 bases at V and 2 bases at J, with 10 bases between the two ends. Germline V CDR1 and CDR2: SNHLY, FYNNEI. The CDR3 contains 14 residues. In DNA form, the CDR3 reads TGTGCCAGCAGTGAACAGGGGCCTACCTACGAGCAGTACTTC. Its translation is CASSEQGPTYEQYF.

The rearrangement uses TRBV27 and TRBJ2-1; 12 positions agree with TRBD2. Germline values: CDR1 MNHEY, CDR2 SMNVEV (reference sequence). The CDR3 length is 16 residues. V lost 5 bases to trimming and J lost 2 bases; unmatched junction nucleotides: 4. The CDR3 reads CASSTRTSGAYNEQFF. DNA for the CDR3: TGTGCCAGCAGTACTCGGACTAGCGGGGCCTACAATGAGCAGTTCTTC.

This rearrangement joins TRBV19 to TRBJ2-3; a weak D match, TRBD2 (7 bases). V was pared by 7 bases and J by 8 bases, with 19 bases between. The CDR3 is 14 amino acids. CDR1 is LNHDA and CDR2 is SQIVND in the germline V gene (reference sequence). CDR3 in DNA: TGTGCCAGTACGGGTAGAGGGGGGAGGGGTACGCAGTATTTT. Its translation is CASTGRGGRGTQYF.

The rearrangement joins TRBV9 to TRBJ2-5, with D possibly matching TRBD1 (6 bases). This CDR3 region has 19 residues. The germline V and J ends were trimmed by 0 bases and 2 bases, with 23 bases remaining between them. Germline V lookup: CDR1 SGDLS, CDR2 YYNGEE. CDR3 DNA sequence: TGTGCCAGCAGCGTAGCTACGGTGCAGGGGCAACGTGTTCAAGAGACCCAGTACTTC. The encoded protein is CASSVATVQGQRVQETQYF.

This chain uses TRBV7-3 with TRBJ2-3; tentative D call: TRBD1 (6 bases). The CDR3 sequence is 11 residues long. Germline CDR1 and CDR2: SGHTA and FQGTGA. The germline V and J ends were trimmed by 11 bases and 6 bases, with 12 bases remaining between them. The CDR3 loop reads CAGGPEDTQYF. For the CDR3, the DNA is TGTGCCGGGGGCCCCGAGGATACGCAGTATTTT.

The CDR3 loop reads CATSEARDRLRNEQFF. In nucleotides, the CDR3 is TGTGCCACCAGTGAGGCCCGGGACAGGTTGCGCAATGAGCAGTTCTTC. J is TRBJ2-1 and V is TRBV24-1, with 8 positions matching TRBD1. The CDR3 spans 16 residues. V was pared by 4 bases and J by 6 bases, with 10 bases of the junction left unmatched. Germline assignment: CDR1 KGHDR and CDR2 SFDVKD.

There are a few counts of this clone. V and J are TRBV2 and TRBJ1-1, with D tentatively TRBD1 (6 bases). CDR3 size: 14 residues. V dropped 6 bases and J dropped 5 bases, with 16 bases sitting between them. Per the germline V gene, CDR1 is SNHLY and CDR2 is FYNNEI. The CDR3, as DNA: TGTGCCAGCAGCAGAATTATCCAGGGGACTGAAGCTTTCTTT. Its protein is CASSRIIQGTEAFF. Looking up the rest from reference TRBV2 and TRBJ1-1 gives the full variable domain: EPEVTQTPSHQVTQMGQEVILRCVPISNHLYFYWYRQILGQKVEFLVSFYNNEISEKSEIFDDQFSVERPDGSNFTLKIRSTKLEDSAMYFCASSRIIQGTEAFFGQGTRLTVV.

The CDR3 loop is CASSLTTGLNTEAFF. In DNA form, the CDR3 reads TGTGCCAGCAGCTTAACGACAGGCCTGAACACTGAAGCTTTCTTT. V gene TRBV7-3 combines with J gene TRBJ1-1, with a tentative D call TRBD1 (6 bases). This CDR3 has 15 residues. CDR1 and CDR2 from the germline V gene are SGHTA and FQGTGA. Trimming took off 0 bases at V and 0 bases at J, with 8 bases between the two ends.

The chain links TRBV11-1 to TRBJ2-7; 10 nucleotides align to TRBD2. With V trimmed by 5 bases and J by 1 base, 5 bases remained unmatched. Germline lookup yields CDR1 SGHAT and CDR2 FQDESV (reference sequence). The CDR3 spans 15 residues. Here the CDR3 DNA reads TGTGCCAGCAGCCCCGGACTAGCGGATTCCTACGAGCAGTACTTC. Residues: CASSPGLADSYEQYF.

A word on this clone: Other DNA sequences of this sample code for an identical CDR3. The CDR3 sequence: CASSERGTLFF. The CDR3 DNA reads TGTGCCAGCAGTGAGCGGGGTACGTTGTTTTTT. The chain carries TRBV6-1 and TRBJ1-4; D ambiguous. Germline V gene sequence: CDR1 MNHNS, CDR2 SASEGT. With 3 bases removed from V and 15 bases from J, the gap between germline ends came to 11 bases. The CDR3 runs to 11 residues.

The chain couples TRBV5-1 to TRBJ2-1; D possibly corresponds to TRBD2 (5 bases). The V gene lost 0 bases and the J gene lost 0 bases, with 7 bases spanning the gap. The CDR3 sequence is 15 residues long. Germline CDR1 SGHRS, CDR2 YFSETQ. The CDR3 coding sequence is TGCGCCAGCAGCTTGGGGACTTCCTCCTACAATGAGCAGTTCTTC. It specifies CASSLGTSSYNEQFF. Complete variable domain (other parts from reference TRBV5-1 and TRBJ2-1): KAGVTQTPRYLIKTRGQQVTLSCSPISGHRSVSWYQQTPGQGLQFLFEYFSETQRNKGNFPGRFSGRQFSNSRSEMNVSTLELGDSALYLCASSLGTSSYNEQFFGPGTRLTVL.

V usage is TRBV7-8 and J usage is TRBJ2-1, with TRBD2 identical over 8 bases. With 2 bases clipped from V and 5 bases from J, the junction kept 5 bases outside the gene matches. Germline assignment: CDR1 SGHVS and CDR2 FQNEAQ. There are 15 residues in the CDR3. DNA for the CDR3: TGTGCCAGCAGCTTATACACGGGGGGGGACAATGAGCAGTTCTTC. Translating gives CASSLYTGGDNEQFF.

V is TRBV28 and J is TRBJ1-5; D is uncertain. The CDR3 has 14 amino acids. The germline V and J ends were trimmed by 5 bases and 7 bases, with 15 bases remaining between them. Germline values: CDR1 MDHEN, CDR2 SYDVKM. CDR3 in amino acids: CASSPEEGRQPQHF. As DNA, the CDR3 is TGTGCCAGCAGTCCCGAGGAGGGCCGACAGCCCCAGCATTTT.

The V and J genes are TRBV9 and TRBJ1-3; perhaps TRBD1 as D (5 bases). The germline gives CDR1 SGDLS, CDR2 YYNGEE. The CDR3 extends over 16 amino acids. Trimming left V 0 bases short and J 3 bases short, with 13 bases between. The chain's CDR3 is CASSVGAEGHGNTIYF. As DNA, the CDR3 is TGTGCCAGCAGCGTAGGGGCGGAGGGGCATGGAAACACCATATATTTT.

The chain employs TRBV6-2 or TRBV6-3 and TRBJ1-4; unclear D gene. CDR1 is MNHEY, CDR2 SVGEGT, per germline. The CDR3 extends over 15 amino acids. Deletions cut 4 bases from V and 8 bases from J, with 17 bases between. In DNA form, the CDR3 reads TGTGCCAGCAGTTCAACGGTCCCGGGAGAAGAAAAACTGTTTTTT. The encoded protein is CASSSTVPGEEKLFF.

V gene TRBV7-2 combines with J gene TRBJ2-2; TRBD2 is a possible D gene (6 bases). Per the germline V gene, CDR1 is SGHTA and CDR2 is FQGNSA. Deletions cut 5 bases from V and 4 bases from J, with 14 bases between. The CDR3 runs 15 residues. In DNA form, the CDR3 reads TGTGCCAGCAGCCCCCGGGTGGGGGGCACCGGGGAGCTGTTTTTT. Translating it yields CASSPRVGGTGELFF.

The rearrangement links TRBV3-1 (or the pseudogene TRBV3-2) to TRBJ1-6; no firm D call. CDR1 is LGHDT and CDR2 is YNNKEL in the germline V gene (reference sequence). The CDR3 is 15 amino acids. Trimming shortened V by 1 base and J by 5 bases, and 9 bases separated the two germline ends. CDR3 in DNA: TGTGCCAGCAGCCAAGGGGCCGGAAATAATTCACCCCTCCACTTT. Amino acid sequence: CASSQGAGNNSPLHF.

The chain combines TRBV19 with TRBJ2-1; D is unclear. Germline V gene data show CDR1 as LNHDA and CDR2 as SQIVND (reference sequence). The V gene lost 3 bases and the J gene lost 6 bases, with 9 bases spanning the gap. This CDR3 is built from 13 residues. DNA of the CDR3: TGTGCCAGTAGTATTCCCCCCAGCAATGAGCAGTTCTTC. Residues: CASSIPPSNEQFF.

This clone has just a few counts. The chain employs TRBV7-9 and TRBJ1-5; D is unresolved. The CDR3 spans 16 residues. Trimming pared 3 bases from V and 5 bases from J, leaving 17 bases between. CDR1 SEHNR and CDR2 FQNEAQ come from the germline V gene (reference sequence). In nucleotides, the CDR3 is TGTGCCAGCAGCTTTGGTCGGGAGTTGGGAGATCAGCCCCAGCATTTT. It codes for CASSFGRELGDQPQHF.

This chain connects TRBV15 to TRBJ2-6; possibly TRBD1 for D (6 bases). Trimming took off 0 bases at V and 0 bases at J, with 9 bases between the two ends. The CDR3 sequence is 17 residues long. Germline-derived CDR1 and CDR2 are LNHNV and YYDKDF (reference sequence). This chain's CDR3 is CATSRERGSSGANVLTF. In DNA, the CDR3 is TGTGCCACCAGCAGAGAAAGGGGGAGCTCTGGGGCCAACGTCCTGACTTTC. Full variable domain (rest looked up from reference TRBV15 and TRBJ2-6): DAMVIQNPRYQVTQFGKPVTLSCSQTLNHNVMYWYQQKSSQAPKLLFHYYDKDFNNEADTPDNFQSRRPNTSFCFLDIRSPGLGDTAMYLCATSRERGSSGANVLTFGAGSRLTVL.

This chain uses TRBV5-1 with TRBJ2-5; no clear D. This CDR3 has 11 amino acids. Deletions cut 7 bases from V and 3 bases from J, with 7 bases between. The germline V gene has CDR1 SGHRS and CDR2 YFSETQ. The CDR3 reads CASQIKETQYF. In nucleotides, the CDR3 is TGCGCCAGCCAGATCAAAGAGACCCAGTACTTC.

The V and J genes are TRBV6-7 and TRBJ1-1, with D perhaps matching TRBD1 (6 bases). TRBV6-7 is labeled an ORF, and its function is uncertain. V was shortened by 3 bases and J by 6 bases, with 11 bases between the two germline ends. The CDR3 length is 13 residues. The CDR3 here is CASSYPTGAEAFF. For the CDR3, the DNA is TGTGCCAGCAGTTATCCGACAGGAGCTGAAGCTTTCTTT.

This clone is a singleton in its sample. The CDR3 loop reads CASSEPGFLREKLFF. Written as DNA, the CDR3 is TGTGCCAGCAGTGAGCCAGGGTTTTTGAGAGAAAAACTGTTTTTT. V and J are TRBV6-1 and TRBJ1-4; D may be TRBD1 (5 bases). Germline CDR1 is MNHNS and CDR2 is SASEGT. V was trimmed by 3 bases and J by 8 bases, leaving 16 bases between them. The CDR3 is made up of 15 amino acids.